The 24 T cell receptor beta chains in this list originate from one sample, sequenced in a study of shared clonotypes between healthy human individuals. Libraries were prepared by immunoSEQ multiplex PCR; TCRdb keeps only in-frame clonotypes and omits some of them. The sample holds about 980,000 clones, roughly 72% seen once. Sequencing was performed on memory CD4+ T cells sorted from blood. Indicated subset: CD45RA-negative fraction. The receptors stem from a man between 18 and 35 years old in good health.

This clone was recorded a few times. One end of the junction is discordant with germline, which a read error may explain. This chain uses TRBV7-7 with TRBJ2-5; either TRBD1 or TRBD2 may supply D (5 bases each). This CDR3 is 13 amino acids long. Germline V gives CDR1 SSHAT, CDR2 FNYEAQ (reference sequence). The CDR3 coding sequence is TGTGCTAGCAGCTTAGGGGAGATAGAGACCCAGTACTTC. Its protein product is CASSLGEIETQYF. The full variable domain, with the rest looked up from reference TRBV7-7 and TRBJ2-5, is GAGVSQSPRYKVTKRGQDVTLRCDPISSHATLYWYQQALGQGPEFLTYFNYEAQPDKSGLPSDRFSAERPEGSISTLTIQRTEQRDSAMYRCASSLGEIETQYFGPGTRLLVL.

V gene TRBV5-4 combines with J gene TRBJ2-2, with TRBD1 matching over 9 bases. The CDR3 loop spans 14 amino acids. J lost 5 bases, V lost 6 bases, and 5 bases had no gene match. The germline V gene encodes CDR1 SGHNT and CDR2 YYREEE (reference sequence). The CDR3 DNA reads as TGTGCCAGCACCCGACAGGGGGGGACCGGGGAGCTGTTTTTT. It codes for CASTRQGGTGELFF.

The V and J genes are TRBV30 and TRBJ1-3; D perhaps matches TRBD1 (5 bases). The V and J ends lost 2 bases and 2 bases respectively, with 16 bases between them. Germline V gene sequence: CDR1 GTSNPN, CDR2 SVGIG (reference sequence). The length of the CDR3 is 16 residues. The CDR3 DNA reads as TGTGCCTGGAGTCCTTTGGGAGGACAAGCTGGAAACACCATATATTTT. Amino acid sequence: CAWSPLGGQAGNTIYF.

V usage is TRBV11-2 and J usage is TRBJ2-1; 8 bases fit TRBD2. V dropped 2 bases and J dropped 9; count of bases not matched to a gene: 9. CDR1 is SGHAT and CDR2 is FQNNGV in the germline V gene. This CDR3 contains 15 residues. The CDR3 region has the DNA TGTGCCAGCAGCTTAAACGGGAGGGAGGTTAGTGAGCAGTTCTTC. It encodes CASSLNGREVSEQFF.

The chain joins TRBV6-5 to TRBJ2-7, with a possible D match to TRBD2 (6 bases). This CDR3 is built from 14 residues. The V and J ends lost 7 bases and 0 bases respectively, with 13 bases between them. In germline, CDR1 is MNHEY, CDR2 SVGAGI. In DNA, the CDR3 is TGTGCCAGCAAAAGGGACTCACCCTCCTACGAGCAGTACTTC. This codes for CASKRDSPSYEQYF.

This chain joins TRBV5-1 and TRBJ1-1; D unresolved. This CDR3 spans 13 amino acids. Trimming took 4 bases from V and 0 from J, leaving 7 bases between them. CDR1 is SGHRS and CDR2 is YFSETQ in the germline V gene. CDR3 sequence reads: CASSVVMNTEAFF. The CDR3 region has the DNA TGCGCCAGCAGCGTAGTTATGAACACTGAAGCTTTCTTT.

The sample holds many counts of this clone. The same CDR3 is also encoded by other DNA sequences in this sample. The chain is built from TRBV10-3 and TRBJ1-2; TRBD1 agrees at 11 bases. Germline CDR1 ENHRY, CDR2 SYGVKD. The V gene end was trimmed by 7 bases and the J gene end by 7 bases; junction bases not matched to a gene: 2. The length of the CDR3 is 12 residues. The CDR3 DNA sequence: TGTGCCATCACTGGGACAGGGGGTGGCTACACCTTC. Translation gives CAITGTGGGYTF.

V and J are TRBV28 and TRBJ1-1; the match to TRBD1 covers 9 bases. Germline V CDR1 and CDR2: MDHEN, SYDVKM. Trimming took 5 bases from V and 12 from J; bases not matched to a gene: 16. The CDR3 contains 15 residues. CDR3 DNA: TGTGCCAGCAGTCCCCAAGGGGGACAGGGTGCGAACCCTTTCTTT. It specifies CASSPQGGQGANPFF.

The chain couples TRBV5-1 to TRBJ1-6, with 9 positions matching TRBD1. V gave up 7 bases and J gave up 7 bases; unmatched junction bases: 9. The CDR3 sequence is 15 residues long. CDR1 is SGHRS and CDR2 is YFSETQ in the germline V gene. The CDR3 loop reads CASGLNRGLNSPLHF. CDR3 DNA: TGCGCCAGCGGGCTTAACAGGGGGCTGAATTCACCCCTCCACTTT.

The chain links TRBV18 to TRBJ1-1; D not resolved. The CDR3 loop spans 15 amino acids. V gave up 3 bases and J gave up 2 bases, with 13 bases separating them. The germline V gene has CDR1 KGHSH and CDR2 LQKENI. DNA of the CDR3: TGTGCCAGCTCACCGGGAGGCGGGAGTAACACTGAAGCTTTCTTT. Its translation: CASSPGGGSNTEAFF.

This chain connects TRBV11-2 to TRBJ2-7; D is possibly TRBD1 (5 bases). CDR3 length: 14 residues. The V end was cut by 5 bases, the J end by 4 bases, with 15 bases between. CDR1 is SGHAT, CDR2 FQNNGV, per germline. CDR3: CASSQQVSQYEQYF. The CDR3 bases are TGTGCCAGCAGCCAACAGGTCTCGCAGTACGAGCAGTACTTC.

The chain links TRBV27 to TRBJ1-4; no clear D gene. V lost 5 bases to trimming and J lost 3 bases, with 10 bases between them. Germline V lookup: CDR1 MNHEY, CDR2 SMNVEV (reference sequence). The CDR3 is made up of 14 amino acids. The CDR3 loop is CASSRVRANEKLFF. The CDR3 DNA reads TGTGCCAGCAGTCGGGTTCGGGCTAATGAAAAACTGTTTTTT.

CDR3: CASSDSGTGRNTEAFF. The CDR3 DNA is TGTGCCAGCAGCGACTCCGGGACAGGGAGGAACACTGAAGCTTTCTTT. The chain employs TRBV5-6 and TRBJ1-1; TRBD1 aligns across 9 bases. The junction had 8 bases not matched to a gene; V was cut back by 4 bases and J by 1 base. The CDR3 has 16 amino acids. Per the germline V gene, CDR1 is SGHDT and CDR2 is YYEEEE. The entire variable domain, with the rest obtained from reference TRBV5-6 and TRBJ1-1, is as follows: DAGVTQSPTHLIKTRGQQVTLRCSPKSGHDTVSWYQQALGQGPQFIFQYYEEEERQRGNFPDRFSGHQFPNYSSELNVNALLLGDSALYLCASSDSGTGRNTEAFFGQGTRLTVV.

The V call is TRBV9, the J call TRBJ2-1; 10 nucleotides align to TRBD1. Germline V lookup: CDR1 SGDLS, CDR2 YYNGEE. This CDR3 region has 15 residues. Losses at the gene ends were 4 bases for V and 9 bases for J; bases not matched to a gene: 10. CDR3 in amino acids: CASSTGTGVRSEQFF. CDR3 nucleotides: TGTGCCAGCAGCACCGGGACAGGGGTAAGGAGTGAGCAGTTCTTC.

The chain joins TRBV5-1 to TRBJ1-2, with D hard to call. In germline, CDR1 is SGHRS, CDR2 YFSETQ. This CDR3 comprises 13 residues. V was trimmed by 0 bases and J by 4 bases, leaving 7 bases between them. The DNA for the CDR3 is TGCGCCAGCAGCTTGGGAGTTGCCTATGGCTACACCTTC. The encoded protein is CASSLGVAYGYTF.

This chain joins TRBV19 and TRBJ2-1, with TRBD2 as a possible D gene (6 bases). The CDR3 covers 14 residues. V was pared by 2 bases and J by 9 bases, with 14 bases between. Germline loops: CDR1 LNHDA, CDR2 SQIVND (reference sequence). The CDR3 is CASSITVGTVEQFF. The CDR3 DNA reads TGTGCCAGTAGTATAACCGTTGGGACTGTTGAGCAGTTCTTC.

The chain carries TRBV30 and TRBJ2-7; 8 nucleotides align to TRBD1. J gave up 5 bases and V 5 bases, and 5 bases lay outside the gene matches. CDR3 length equals 12 residues. Germline-derived CDR1 and CDR2 are GTSNPN and SVGIG (reference sequence). CDR3 protein: CAWDDRGHEQYF. As DNA, the CDR3 is TGTGCCTGGGACGACAGGGGTCACGAGCAGTACTTC.

The rearrangement links TRBV18 to TRBJ2-1, with D perhaps TRBD1 or TRBD2 (5 bases each). CDR1 and CDR2 from the germline V gene are KGHSH and LQKENI. Trimming pared 5 bases from V and 3 bases from J, leaving 14 bases between. CDR3 length: 15 residues. CDR3 nucleotides: TGTGCCAGCTCAAATTCCGGGACCAACTACAATGAGCAGTTCTTC. It codes for CASSNSGTNYNEQFF.

The CDR3 reads CAWSVGDRGWDTQYF. The CDR3 DNA follows: TGTGCCTGGAGTGTTGGGGACAGGGGGTGGGATACGCAGTATTTT. The V gene is TRBV30, the J gene TRBJ2-3; the match to TRBD1 covers 11 bases. CDR3 length equals 15 residues. The V gene's germline CDR1 is GTSNPN and CDR2 SVGIG (reference sequence). V shed 0 bases, J shed 6 bases, and the junction held 5 bases outside the gene matches.

The chain joins TRBV29-1 to TRBJ1-2; D is undetermined. CDR3 size: 11 residues. Germline V gene sequence: CDR1 SQVTM, CDR2 ANQGSEA. Between the trimmed V and J ends, which lost 3 bases and 6 bases, there was a span of 8 bases. The CDR3 DNA follows: TGCAGCGTTGAGCTTTATAATGGCTACACCTTC. Translation gives CSVELYNGYTF.

This rearrangement joins TRBV12-5 to TRBJ2-3; possible D gene TRBD1, 6 bases. The V end was cut by 6 bases, the J end by 7 bases, with 14 bases between. Germline V gene sequence: CDR1 LGHNT, CDR2 FRNRAP. There are 13 residues in the CDR3. The CDR3 nucleotides read TGTGCTAGTGGCCGTGACAGGAGTTATACGCAGTATTTT. Translated: CASGRDRSYTQYF.

The V gene is TRBV7-9, the J gene TRBJ1-6; TRBD1 agrees at 9 bases. The CDR3 contains 16 residues. Trimming at V came to 4 bases and at J to 5 bases, leaving 6 bases not matched to a gene. The germline gives CDR1 SEHNR, CDR2 FQNEAQ (reference sequence). Written as DNA, the CDR3 is TGTGCCAGCAGCTCGTCGGGACAGGGAAATAATTCACCCCTCCACTTT. Its protein is CASSSSGQGNNSPLHF.

This clone has just one count. This chain uses TRBV2 with TRBJ2-3, with 14 bases lining up with TRBD2. This CDR3 has 18 residues. The germline CDR1 and CDR2 sequences are SNHLY and FYNNEI. J lost 3 bases, V lost 6 bases, and 11 bases had no gene match. The CDR3, as DNA: TGTGCCAGCAGACGACTAGCGGGAGGGGCGGGGTGGACAGATACGCAGTATTTT. This sequence encodes CASRRLAGGAGWTDTQYF.

V and J are TRBV11-1 and TRBJ2-5, with a tentative D call TRBD2 (6 bases). Per germline, CDR1 SGHAT and CDR2 FQDESV (reference sequence). V gave up 5 bases and J gave up 7 bases, with 11 bases separating them. The CDR3 runs 12 residues. This chain's CDR3 is CASSLEGGTQYF. DNA for the CDR3: TGTGCCAGCAGCCTCGAGGGAGGGACCCAGTACTTC.